Following are 27 T cell receptor beta chains from one sample sequenced in a study of cytomegalovirus exposure and HLA in healthy donors. PCR primers comprised 60 Vbeta and 13 Jbeta primers. Repertoires were generated with immunoSEQ multiplex PCR, while TCRdb's copy carries only in-frame clones and drops some. The sample holds some 43,000 clones. Sequencing was done on a sample of PBMCs. The receptors derive from a woman in her 30s in good health and CMV-seronegative.

The rearrangement uses TRBV13 and TRBJ2-7, with TRBD1 matching over 10 bases. The CDR3 runs to 15 residues. CDR1 and CDR2 (germline): PRHDT, FYEKMQ (reference sequence). V shed 3 bases, J shed 2 bases, and the junction held 4 bases outside the gene matches. The CDR3 here is CASSLGDRGAYEQYF. CDR3 nucleotide sequence: TGTGCCAGCAGCTTGGGGGACAGGGGAGCCTACGAGCAGTACTTC.

This chain joins TRBV30 and TRBJ2-1; possibly TRBD2 for D (5 bases). The germline gives CDR1 GTSNPN, CDR2 SVGIG (reference sequence). The germline V and J ends were trimmed by 0 bases and 6 bases, with 15 bases remaining between them. This CDR3 comprises 15 residues. In DNA form, the CDR3 reads TGTGCCTGGAGTGTTGGTCTAGCTAAGGGCAATGAGCAGTTCTTC. This codes for CAWSVGLAKGNEQFF.

CDR3: CAISEPGLAGTEQFF. CDR3 nucleotides: TGTGCCATCAGTGAACCGGGACTAGCGGGTACTGAGCAGTTCTTC. The genes are TRBV10-3 and TRBJ2-1; 12 positions match TRBD2. CDR1 ENHRY and CDR2 SYGVKD come from the germline V gene. The CDR3 has 15 residues. V lost 3 bases, J lost 9 bases, and 6 bases stayed unmatched.

Regarding this clone: At one end the junction does not follow the germline gene, possibly because of a read error. CDR3 DNA: TGTGCCAGCAGCTTAGGCGGGAGCTCCGACAATGAGCAGTTCTTC. Its translation is CASSLGGSSDNEQFF. This rearrangement joins TRBV11-2 to TRBJ2-1; 7 nucleotides line up with TRBD2. CDR3 length equals 15 residues. From germline, CDR1 is SGHAT and CDR2 FQNNGV.

The rearrangement uses TRBV6-1 and TRBJ1-1; D is uncertain. Germline-derived CDR1 and CDR2 are MNHNS and SASEGT. V lost 5 bases to trimming and J lost 7 bases, with 11 bases between them. The CDR3 spans 12 residues. The CDR3 region has the DNA TGTGCCAGCAGTCTCCTTAAAAATGAAGCTTTCTTT. This translates into CASSLLKNEAFF.

The chain recombines TRBV6-5 with TRBJ2-7; weak D call: TRBD2 (6 bases). Germline CDR1 and CDR2: MNHEY and SVGAGI. The CDR3 consists of 14 residues. With 8 bases removed from V and 6 bases from J, the gap between germline ends came to 20 bases. DNA of the CDR3: TGTGCCAGCGCATACATGGGTGGGGGGATCGAGCAGTACTTC. It encodes CASAYMGGGIEQYF.

A remark on this clone: A read error may account for a junction end that differs from germline. This chain connects TRBV5-1 to TRBJ2-7, with 7 bases that match TRBD2. The CDR3 covers 16 residues. Per the germline V gene, CDR1 is SGHRS and CDR2 is YFSETQ. The CDR3 reads CASSLVLAESKYEQSF. The CDR3 region has the DNA TGCGCCAGCAGCTTGGTTCTAGCGGAGTCGAAATACGAGCAGTCCTTC.

The rearrangement links TRBV5-1 to TRBJ2-3; D gene ambiguous. Between the trimmed V and J ends, which lost 2 bases and 2 bases, there was a span of 6 bases. CDR1 is SGHRS and CDR2 is YFSETQ in the germline V gene. This CDR3 region has 13 residues. Here the CDR3 DNA reads TGCGCCAGCAGCTTAACGGTCACAGATACGCAGTATTTT. Amino acids: CASSLTVTDTQYF.

This chain connects TRBV5-5 to TRBJ2-2; 10 bases are shared with TRBD1. Germline CDR1 is SGHKS and CDR2 is YYEKEE (reference sequence). CDR3 size: 15 residues. V lost 2 bases, J lost 8 bases, and 6 bases stayed unmatched. The CDR3 region has the DNA TGTGCCAGCAGCTTTCGGGGGACAGGGGCTGGGGAGCTGTTTTTT. Protein: CASSFRGTGAGELFF.

The J gene is TRBJ2-7, the V gene TRBV28, with D tentatively TRBD1 (6 bases). The CDR3 runs 15 residues. V lost 2 bases to trimming and J lost 1 base, with 12 bases between them. Germline CDR1 is MDHEN and CDR2 is SYDVKM. This CDR3 reads CASSLNRDGSYEQYF. CDR3 in DNA: TGTGCCAGCAGTTTAAACAGGGACGGATCCTACGAGCAGTACTTC.

The genes are TRBV5-1 and TRBJ1-5; 8 bases are shared with TRBD1. Germline-derived CDR1 and CDR2 are SGHRS and YFSETQ. The V gene end was trimmed by 5 bases and the J gene end by 5 bases; junction bases not matched to a gene: 6. This CDR3 comprises 14 residues. The DNA for the CDR3 is TGCGCCAGCAGGAAGGACAGGGCCGATCAGCCCCAGCATTTT. It is translated as CASRKDRADQPQHF.

Here the CDR3 reads CASSPPEIAMGTQYF. The DNA for the CDR3 is TGTGCCAGCTCACCACCTGAGATAGCGATGGGTACGCAGTATTTT. This rearrangement joins TRBV18 to TRBJ2-3, with a tentative D call TRBD2 (5 bases). CDR1 and CDR2 (germline): KGHSH, LQKENI. V was cut by 0 bases and J by 8 bases, with 15 bases left in between. The CDR3 runs to 15 residues. Filled out from reference TRBV18 and TRBJ2-3, the complete variable domain reads NAGVMQNPRHLVRRRGQEARLRCSPMKGHSHVYWYRQLPEEGLKFMVYLQKENIIDESGMPKERFSAEFPKEGPSILRIQQVVRGDSAAYFCASSPPEIAMGTQYFGPGTRLTVL.

The chain employs TRBV28 and TRBJ2-7; 7 bases line up with TRBD2. Germline loops: CDR1 MDHEN, CDR2 SYDVKM. Unmatched junction bases numbered 9, after V lost 6 bases and J lost 4 bases. The CDR3 totals 14 residues. The CDR3 reads CASRTQRENYEQYF. In nucleotides, the CDR3 is TGTGCCAGCAGGACCCAGCGGGAAAATTACGAGCAGTACTTC.

The gene calls are TRBV18 and TRBJ2-7; TRBD1 aligns across 9 bases. The ends lost 5 bases at V and 5 bases at J; junction bases unmatched: 10. Germline V CDR1 and CDR2: KGHSH, LQKENI. The CDR3 extends over 15 amino acids. This CDR3 is CASSIRDRVVHEQYF. DNA of the CDR3: TGTGCCAGCTCAATTCGGGACAGGGTGGTCCACGAGCAGTACTTC.

The rearrangement joins TRBV9 to TRBJ2-1; 9 nucleotides line up with TRBD2. Germline CDR1 and CDR2: SGDLS and YYNGEE. The trim removed 2 bases at V and 9 bases at J, leaving 15 bases unmatched. This CDR3 has 17 amino acids. The CDR3, as DNA: TGTGCCAGCAGCGTGGAGGAGTTAGCGGGAGTGAGGATTGAGCAGTTCTTC. Encoded protein: CASSVEELAGVRIEQFF.

The rearrangement joins TRBV5-6 to TRBJ2-1; D might be TRBD1 (5 bases). The CDR3 runs 13 residues. Germline CDR1 reads SGHDT; CDR2 reads YYEEEE. Trimming removed 0 bases from V and 5 bases from J, with 6 bases in between. Here the CDR3 reads CASSLVQDNEQFF. DNA for the CDR3: TGTGCCAGCAGCTTGGTACAGGACAATGAGCAGTTCTTC.

The chain couples TRBV5-1 to TRBJ1-5, with a possible D match to TRBD1 (5 bases). Germline loops: CDR1 SGHRS, CDR2 YFSETQ. The CDR3 is 14 residues long. V lost 7 bases and J lost 9, with 20 bases in between. CDR3 sequence reads: CASSPYSGTGPQHF. The CDR3 DNA reads TGCGCCAGCTCGCCTTACTCCGGGACTGGGCCCCAGCATTTT.

This chain uses TRBV11-2 with TRBJ2-7, with D perhaps TRBD1 (8 bases). Trimming removed 5 bases from V and 2 bases from J, with 22 bases in between. The germline gives CDR1 SGHAT, CDR2 FQNNGV. There are 17 residues in the CDR3. In DNA form, the CDR3 reads TGTGCCAGCAGCCTCCCGCTAACAGGGGGGGACCCCTACGAGCAGTACTTC. Residues: CASSLPLTGGDPYEQYF.

J is TRBJ1-2 and V is TRBV19; possible D gene TRBD1, 5 bases. The CDR3 consists of 16 residues. V was cut by 2 bases and J by 7 bases, with 20 bases left in between. Germline lookup yields CDR1 LNHDA and CDR2 SQIVND (reference sequence). The CDR3 DNA follows: TGTGCCAGTAGTATAAAGGGGCCAGCCCGGATTCGTGGCTACACCTTC. Encoded protein: CASSIKGPARIRGYTF.

The chain has TRBV4-3 and TRBJ2-5, with 8 bases identical to TRBD2. The CDR3 is 17 amino acids. Trimming removed 0 bases from V and 5 bases from J; junction bases left unmatched: 11. Germline CDR1 and CDR2: LGHNA and YSLEER. CDR3 DNA sequence: TGCGCCAGCAGCCAAGAGTTTACCGGGAGGGGGGCGGAGACCCAGTACTTC. Its translation: CASSQEFTGRGAETQYF.

This chain links TRBV7-9 with TRBJ2-7; 7 bases line up with TRBD1. V trimming: 5 bases; J trimming: 1 base; junction bases outside the gene matches: 8. The CDR3 contains 15 residues. Germline CDR1 is SEHNR and CDR2 is FQNEAQ (reference sequence). The DNA for the CDR3 is TGTGCCAGCAGCCCCGTCGGGACAGTGTCCTACGAGCAGTACTTC. Amino acids: CASSPVGTVSYEQYF.

The chain recombines TRBV6-1 with TRBJ2-2, with D hard to call. The germline gives CDR1 MNHNS, CDR2 SASEGT. CDR3 length: 14 residues. V lost 6 bases and J 3 bases, leaving 11 bases between the germline ends. CDR3 coding DNA: TGTGCCAGCAGCTCCGGGTTATACACCGGGGAGCTGTTTTTT. Its protein is CASSSGLYTGELFF.

The J gene is TRBJ1-2, the V gene TRBV4-1, with D maybe TRBD1 (5 bases). The V gene's germline CDR1 is MGHRA and CDR2 YSYEKL. V was shortened by 4 bases and J by 5 bases, with 20 bases between the two germline ends. The CDR3 loop spans 16 amino acids. The CDR3 region is CASSPSYRTLIYGYTF. DNA for the CDR3: TGCGCCAGCAGCCCGAGCTACAGGACGCTTATATATGGCTACACCTTC.

The chain recombines TRBV7-2 with TRBJ2-7; tentatively, D is TRBD2 (6 bases). This CDR3 spans 18 amino acids. CDR1 is SGHTA, CDR2 FQGNSA, per germline. Trimming pared 0 bases from V and 0 bases from J, leaving 18 bases between. CDR3 loop: CASSLAGRGGRFSYEQYF. CDR3 nucleotide sequence: TGTGCCAGCAGCTTAGCTGGGCGGGGTGGGAGATTCTCCTACGAGCAGTACTTC.

The gene calls are TRBV5-1 and TRBJ2-2; 14 bases agree with TRBD2. Germline CDR1 and CDR2: SGHRS and YFSETQ. The length of the CDR3 is 16 residues. J lost 8 bases, V lost 5 bases, and 8 bases had no gene match. CDR3 coding DNA: TGCGCCAGCAGAACCGGGACTAGCGGGAGTGGTGGGGAGCTGTTTTTT. It is translated as CASRTGTSGSGGELFF.

CDR3 DNA sequence: TGTGCCAGCACGCCACGACCCAACCAGCGGGAAGAGACCCAGTACTTC. The encoded protein is CASTPRPNQREETQYF. The chain employs TRBV2 and TRBJ2-5, with D perhaps matching TRBD2 (6 bases). The V gene's germline CDR1 is SNHLY and CDR2 FYNNEI. V lost 7 bases, J lost 3 bases, and 21 bases lay in between. CDR3 size: 16 residues.

The chain links TRBV29-1 to TRBJ2-4; a weak D match, TRBD2 (5 bases). V was pared by 6 bases and J by 2 bases, with 11 bases between. The CDR3 length is 13 residues. Germline CDR1 is SQVTM and CDR2 is ANQGSEA. CDR3 nucleotides: TGCAGCGTGAACCGGGGAACCAAAAACATTCAGTACTTC. Translated, it gives CSVNRGTKNIQYF.